The entry below gives a single T cell receptor beta chain sequence along with its context. The antigen remains unidentified. Germline is not matched at one junction end, which may reflect a read error. Arm-PCR of CDR3 regions and iRepertoire HTBI primers were used to build TCR beta libraries. TCRdb independently ran MiXCR on the multiplex PCR reads; one entry per CDR3 protein. Counted here are about 350,000 distinct CDR3 sequences, approximately 15% occurring once; the ten biggest clones make up around 27%. These data are taken from a study of regulatory T cells in long-lasting Graves disease. Study-wide results and caveats: Thyroid tissue was not sampled; only peripheral blood was.

Time point of the sample: newly diagnosed GD, antithyroid drugs for less than 3 months. RNA from PBMCs was the source of the TCR library. The CDR3 extends over 16 amino acids. Germline V CDR1 and CDR2: LGHNA, YNFKEQ. The same data also contributed to another study, on T cells in Graves' hyperthyroidism and ophthalmopathy. Turning to that study: The study defined stable Graves' hyperthyroidism as no ophthalmopathy progression within 18 months. Most expanded thyroid clonotypes above 0.001 recurred in blood.

This chain uses TRBV4-2 with TRBJ2-5, with TRBD2 matching over 8 bases. This sample comprised peripheral blood mononuclear cells (PBMCs), obtained at new diagnosis, from a patient treated with antithyroid drugs. This clonotype was sampled from a man between 40 and 49 years old with Graves disease. The CDR3 protein is CPSSQRGGPYGETQYF. CDR3 in DNA: TGTCCCAGCAGCCAACGCGGGGGGCCCTACGGGGAGACCCAGTACTTC.